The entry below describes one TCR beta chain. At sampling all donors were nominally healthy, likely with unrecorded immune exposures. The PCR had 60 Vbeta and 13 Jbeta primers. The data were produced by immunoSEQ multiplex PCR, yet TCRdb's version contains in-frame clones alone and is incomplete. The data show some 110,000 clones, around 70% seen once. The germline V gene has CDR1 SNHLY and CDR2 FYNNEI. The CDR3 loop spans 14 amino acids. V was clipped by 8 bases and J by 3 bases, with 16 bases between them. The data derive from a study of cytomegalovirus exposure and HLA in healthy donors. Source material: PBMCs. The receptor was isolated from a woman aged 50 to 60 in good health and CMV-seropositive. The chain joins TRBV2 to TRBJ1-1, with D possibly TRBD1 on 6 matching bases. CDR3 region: CASVRDNGDTEAFF. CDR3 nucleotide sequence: TGTGCCAGCGTCCGGGACAACGGGGACACTGAAGCTTTCTTT.